These 11 T cell receptor beta chains were all obtained from the same sample, sequenced in a study of T cells in Graves' hyperthyroidism and ophthalmopathy. There were TCR beta CDR3 regions amplified from RNA transcripts. HTBI primers drove first-round RT-PCR of the TCR CDR3. TCRdb ran MiXCR on the multiplex PCR reads and lists one entry per CDR3 protein. The table includes approximately 300,000 distinct CDR3 sequences, about 18% detected once. Input material: blood. The receptors stem from a woman aged 60-75 years with Graves' ophthalmopathy.

This chain uses TRBV10-2 with TRBJ2-6; 7 bases are shared with TRBD1. V lost 2 bases and J lost 0; bases outside the gene matches: 4. The germline CDR1 and CDR2 sequences are WSHSY and SAAADI. The CDR3 is 17 amino acids. The CDR3 spells CASSEGAGGSGANVLTF. CDR3 bases: TGCGCCAGCAGTGAGGGGGCAGGGGGCTCTGGGGCCAACGTCCTGACTTTC.

This clonotype appeared many times. The V and J genes are TRBV6-2 or TRBV6-3 and TRBJ2-7; maybe TRBD2 (6 bases). The CDR3 has 13 residues. The V gene lost 8 bases and the J gene lost 1 base, with 12 bases spanning the gap. Per germline, CDR1 MNHEY and CDR2 SVGEGT. The CDR3 spells CASRGTGSYEQYF. In DNA form, the CDR3 reads TGTGCCAGCCGGGGGACGGGATCCTACGAGCAGTACTTC.

CDR3 DNA sequence: TGTGCCAGCTCACCAACACCACAGGGGCTCGATAGCAATCAGCCCCAGCATTTT. This codes for CASSPTPQGLDSNQPQHF. The genes are TRBV18 and TRBJ1-5; the match to TRBD1 covers 7 bases. The CDR3 consists of 18 residues. Germline values: CDR1 KGHSH, CDR2 LQKENI. V shed 2 bases and J 0 bases; nucleotides not matched to a gene: 10. Full variable domain (remainder filled in from reference TRBV18 and TRBJ1-5): NAGVMQNPRHLVRRRGQEARLRCSPMKGHSHVYWYRQLPEEGLKFMVYLQKENIIDESGMPKERFSAEFPKEGPSILRIQQVVRGDSAAYFCASSPTPQGLDSNQPQHFGDGTRLSIL.

In this sample, this clonotype turned up a few times. As the CDR3 is not closed by the conserved phenylalanine or tryptophan, this likely results from a read error. The rearrangement uses TRBV6-2 or TRBV6-3 and TRBJ1-2; a weak D match, TRBD1 (5 bases). Germline loops: CDR1 MNHEY, CDR2 SVGEGT. Trimming left V 7 bases short and J 4 bases short, with 13 bases between. The CDR3 is 13 amino acids. The CDR3 bases are TGTGCCAGCATTGGCCAGGGCGGCTATGGCTACACCCTC. Translation gives CASIGQGGYGYTL.

This clonotype was counted between two and nine times. This rearrangement joins TRBV28 to TRBJ2-2, with a tentative D call TRBD2 (5 bases). The CDR3 loop spans 18 amino acids. V was trimmed by 3 bases and J by 5 bases, leaving 22 bases between them. From germline, CDR1 is MDHEN and CDR2 SYDVKM. The CDR3 is CASSLLLGGPFVTGELFF. CDR3 bases: TGTGCCAGCAGTTTGCTTTTAGGCGGGCCCTTTGTTACCGGGGAGCTGTTTTTT.

This clonotype was counted ten times or more. The gene calls are TRBV7-2 and TRBJ2-1, with TRBD2 as a possible D gene (6 bases). Germline loops: CDR1 SGHTA, CDR2 FQGNSA. V was cut by 4 bases and J by 8 bases, with 15 bases left in between. The length of the CDR3 is 14 residues. The CDR3 DNA sequence: TGTGCCAGCAGCTCCCTCGGGGGAGTCGATGAGCAGTTCTTC. Its translation is CASSSLGGVDEQFF.

This clonotype was detected only once. The conserved closing phenylalanine or tryptophan is absent in this CDR3, likely reflecting a read error. The chain has TRBV6-1 and TRBJ1-5; 10 nucleotides agree with TRBD1. Trimming at V came to 3 bases and at J to 7 bases, leaving 0 bases not matched to a gene. This CDR3 has 13 amino acids. Germline assignment: CDR1 MNHNS and CDR2 SASEGT. CDR3 sequence: CASSEDRGQPQHL. The DNA of the CDR3 is TGTGCCAGCAGTGAGGACAGGGGGCAGCCCCAGCATCTT.

This clonotype has ten or more counts. The chain links TRBV2 to TRBJ1-3; D gene uncertain. Trimming pared 3 bases from V and 0 bases from J, leaving 9 bases between. Germline lookup yields CDR1 SNHLY and CDR2 FYNNEI. The CDR3 is 15 amino acids. CDR3 bases: TGTGCCAGCAGTGACAGCTTGGGCTCTGGAAACACCATATATTTT. This gives the protein CASSDSLGSGNTIYF. Full variable domain (missing parts from reference TRBV2 and TRBJ1-3): EPEVTQTPSHQVTQMGQEVILRCVPISNHLYFYWYRQILGQKVEFLVSFYNNEISEKSEIFDDQFSVERPDGSNFTLKIRSTKLEDSAMYFCASSDSLGSGNTIYFGEGSWLTVV.

This clonotype came up many times. This chain connects TRBV6-1 to TRBJ2-2; possible D gene TRBD2, 5 bases. V was pared by 2 bases and J by 4 bases, with 20 bases between. Per germline, CDR1 MNHNS and CDR2 SASEGT. The CDR3 has 18 amino acids. In nucleotides, the CDR3 is TGTGCCAGCAGTGAACGAGGGATCCAAAGAAGGTTCACCGGGGAGCTGTTTTTT. Protein sequence: CASSERGIQRRFTGELFF.

This clonotype was counted many times. The CDR3 bases are TGCAGCGGAGGCCAGGGATCAGTCTATGAGCAGTTCTTC. It encodes CSGGQGSVYEQFF. The chain has TRBV29-1 and TRBJ2-1, with D possibly matching TRBD1 (5 bases). Trimming removed 7 bases at V and 8 bases at J, with 18 bases between. CDR1 and CDR2 from the germline V gene are SQVTM and ANQGSEA. This CDR3 has 13 amino acids.

CDR3 sequence reads: CASSWDLSSGNTIYF. In nucleotides, the CDR3 is TGTGCCAGTAGTTGGGACCTAAGCTCTGGAAACACCATATATTTT. The gene calls are TRBV19 and TRBJ1-3, with D possibly TRBD1 on 5 matching bases. The CDR3 loop spans 15 amino acids. With 5 bases removed from V and 0 bases from J, the gap between germline ends came to 11 bases. Germline V lookup: CDR1 LNHDA, CDR2 SQIVND (reference sequence).